This T cell receptor (beta chain) was obtained from a study of read filtering for tumor transcriptome and immune sequencing. The wider study: Among patients, approximately 17 were male and some 15 female, aged about 47 to 80 (mean around 61).

This clonotype is medium-sized by share. The CDR3 length is 14 residues. J was trimmed by 3 bases and V by 8 bases; bases with no gene match: 6. CDR1 is MNHNS, CDR2 SASEGT, per germline. This library used around 400 ng RNA and molecular barcoded adaptors spanning alpha/delta and beta/gamma chains. TCRdb independently ran MiXCR on the reads; one entry per CDR3 protein. The repertoire includes approximately 20,000 distinct CDR3 sequences, roughly a fifth of them detected once, and around 24% sits in the top ten. Source material: a population of CD138-negative cells sorted from bone marrow. This sequence originates from a donor at least 40 years old with multiple myeloma. J is TRBJ2-4 and V is TRBV6-1, with TRBD1 identical over 8 bases. The CDR3: CASFSTGDKNIQYF. The DNA of the CDR3 is TGTGCCAGCTTTTCGACAGGGGACAAAAACATTCAGTACTTC.